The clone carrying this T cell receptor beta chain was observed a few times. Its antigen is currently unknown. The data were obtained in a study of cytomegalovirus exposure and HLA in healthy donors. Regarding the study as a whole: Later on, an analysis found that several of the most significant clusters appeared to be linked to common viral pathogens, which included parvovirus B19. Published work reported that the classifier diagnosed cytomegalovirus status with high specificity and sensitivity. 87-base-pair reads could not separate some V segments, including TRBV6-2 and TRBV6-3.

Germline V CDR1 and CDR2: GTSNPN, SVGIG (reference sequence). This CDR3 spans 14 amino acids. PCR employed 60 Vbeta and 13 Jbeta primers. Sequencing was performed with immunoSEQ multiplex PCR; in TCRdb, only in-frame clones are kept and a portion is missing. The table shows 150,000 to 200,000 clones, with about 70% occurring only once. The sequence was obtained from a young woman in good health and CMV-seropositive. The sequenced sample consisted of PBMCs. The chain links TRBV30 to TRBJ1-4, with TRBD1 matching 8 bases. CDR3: CARTPGQGGEKLFF. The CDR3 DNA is TGTGCACGGACCCCCGGACAGGGCGGTGAAAAACTGTTTTTT.